This TCR beta chain is drawn from a study of CD8 T cells in Susac syndrome. Only one count was recorded for this clonotype. Sequencing of TCR beta was carried out in blood CD8+ and CD4+ T cells. As controls, healthy donors matched for age and sex were used. While CD8+ and CD4+ T cells were isolated negatively, TEMRA cells were enriched by FACS. Germline V gene sequence: CDR1 MNHEY, CDR2 SVGAGI. The CDR3 loop spans 13 amino acids. Trimming at V came to 6 bases and at J to 5 bases, leaving 4 bases not matched to a gene. Random hexamers were used to reverse transcribe an amount of about 0.45 to 1 ug RNA. Amplification of the TCR beta CDR3 was carried out by immunoSEQ multiplex PCR, which spanned a total of 54 Vbeta and 13 Jbeta segments. TCRdb re-analysed the immunoSEQ multiplex PCR reads in MiXCR, keeping a single row per CDR3 protein. There are 180,000 or so distinct CDR3 sequences in the sample; around 96% occur only once, and around 0.15% lies in the top ten.

The sequenced sample consisted of CD4+ T cells from PBMCs. This clonotype was obtained from a human donor in good health. The gene calls are TRBV6-5 and TRBJ1-2; 9 bases are shared with TRBD1. The CDR3 coding sequence is TGTGCCAGCAGAATCGGACAGGGGTATGGCTACACCTTC. Protein product: CASRIGQGYGYTF.